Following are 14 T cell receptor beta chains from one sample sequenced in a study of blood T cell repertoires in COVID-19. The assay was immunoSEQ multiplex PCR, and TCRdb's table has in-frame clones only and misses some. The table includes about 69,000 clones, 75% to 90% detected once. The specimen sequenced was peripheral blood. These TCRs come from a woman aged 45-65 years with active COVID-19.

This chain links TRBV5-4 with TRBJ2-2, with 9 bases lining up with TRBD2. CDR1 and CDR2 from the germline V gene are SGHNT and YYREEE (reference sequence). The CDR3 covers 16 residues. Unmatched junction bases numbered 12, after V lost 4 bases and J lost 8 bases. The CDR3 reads CASSHTPASGAGELFF. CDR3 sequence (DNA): TGTGCCAGCAGCCACACGCCGGCTAGCGGGGCGGGGGAGCTGTTTTTT.

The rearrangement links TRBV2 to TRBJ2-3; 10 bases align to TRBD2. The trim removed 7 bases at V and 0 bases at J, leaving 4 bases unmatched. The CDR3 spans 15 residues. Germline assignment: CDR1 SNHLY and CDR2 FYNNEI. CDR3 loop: CASTILAGSTDTQYF. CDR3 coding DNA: TGTGCCAGCACGATACTAGCGGGAAGCACAGATACGCAGTATTTT.

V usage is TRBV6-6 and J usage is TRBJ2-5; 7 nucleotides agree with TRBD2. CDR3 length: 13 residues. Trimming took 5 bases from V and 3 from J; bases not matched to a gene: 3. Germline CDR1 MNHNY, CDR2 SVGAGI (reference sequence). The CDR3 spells CASSRLAEETQYF. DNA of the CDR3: TGTGCCAGCAGTCGTCTAGCGGAAGAGACCCAGTACTTC.

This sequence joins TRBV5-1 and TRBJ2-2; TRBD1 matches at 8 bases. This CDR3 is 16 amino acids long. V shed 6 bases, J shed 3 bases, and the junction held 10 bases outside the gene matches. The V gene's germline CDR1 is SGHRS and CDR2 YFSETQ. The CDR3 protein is CASKFSGGADTGELFF. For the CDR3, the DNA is TGCGCCAGCAAGTTTTCAGGGGGCGCAGACACCGGGGAGCTGTTTTTT.

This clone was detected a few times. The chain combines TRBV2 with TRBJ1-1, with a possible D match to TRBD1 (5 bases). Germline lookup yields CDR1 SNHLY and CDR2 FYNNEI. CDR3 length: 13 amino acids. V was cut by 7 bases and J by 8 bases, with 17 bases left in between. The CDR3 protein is CASTNQGLAEAFF. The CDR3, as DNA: TGTGCCAGCACTAACCAGGGACTTGCGGAAGCTTTCTTT.

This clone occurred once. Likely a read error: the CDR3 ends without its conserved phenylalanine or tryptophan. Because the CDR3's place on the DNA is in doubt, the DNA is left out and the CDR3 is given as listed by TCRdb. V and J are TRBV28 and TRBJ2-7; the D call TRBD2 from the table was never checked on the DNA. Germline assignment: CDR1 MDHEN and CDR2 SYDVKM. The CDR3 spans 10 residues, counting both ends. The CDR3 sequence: CASSRDSLKG.

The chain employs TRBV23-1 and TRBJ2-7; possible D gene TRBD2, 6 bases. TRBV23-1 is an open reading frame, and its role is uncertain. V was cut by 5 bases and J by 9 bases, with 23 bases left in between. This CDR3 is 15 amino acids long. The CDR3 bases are TGCGCCAGCAGTGGACGGGAGTGGGACTGGGATGGGCAGTACTTC. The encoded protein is CASSGREWDWDGQYF.

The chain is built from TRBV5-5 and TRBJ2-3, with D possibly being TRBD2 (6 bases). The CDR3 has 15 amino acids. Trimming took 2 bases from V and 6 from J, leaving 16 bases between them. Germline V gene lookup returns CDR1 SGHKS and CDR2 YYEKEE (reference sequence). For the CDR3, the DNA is TGTGCCAGCAGCTTTAGTGGGAGGTTATATGATACGCAGTATTTT. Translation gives CASSFSGRLYDTQYF. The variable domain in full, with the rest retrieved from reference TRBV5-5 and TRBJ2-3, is DAGVTQSPTHLIKTRGQQVTLRCSPISGHKSVSWYQQVLGQGPQFIFQYYEKEERGRGNFPDRFSARQFPNYSSELNVNALLLGDSALYLCASSFSGRLYDTQYFGPGTRLTVL.

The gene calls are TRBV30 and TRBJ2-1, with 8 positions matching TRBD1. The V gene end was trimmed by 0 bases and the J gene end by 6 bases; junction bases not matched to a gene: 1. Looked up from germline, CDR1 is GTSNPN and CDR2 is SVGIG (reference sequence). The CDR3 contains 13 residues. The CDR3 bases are TGTGCCTGGAGTGTAACAGGGGGCAATGAGCAGTTCTTC. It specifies CAWSVTGGNEQFF. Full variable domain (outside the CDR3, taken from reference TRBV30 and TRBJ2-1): SQTIHQWPATLVQPVGSPLSLECTVEGTSNPNLYWYRQAAGRGLQLLFYSVGIGQISSEVPQNLSASRPQDRQFILSSKKLLLSDSGFYLCAWSVTGGNEQFFGPGTRLTVL.

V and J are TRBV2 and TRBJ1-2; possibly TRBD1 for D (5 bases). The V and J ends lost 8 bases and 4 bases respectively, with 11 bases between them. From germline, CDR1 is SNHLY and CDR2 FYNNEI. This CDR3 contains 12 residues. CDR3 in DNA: TGTGCCAGCGTCCAGGGCCCCTATGGCTACACCTTC. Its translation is CASVQGPYGYTF.

CDR3 DNA sequence: TGTGCCAGCAGCCAGATGGCGGCGGGAGGGAGGGATACGCAGTATTTT. Protein sequence: CASSQMAAGGRDTQYF. The chain couples TRBV3-1 (or the pseudogene TRBV3-2) to TRBJ2-3; the match to TRBD2 covers 9 bases. J lost 6 bases, V lost 3 bases, and 10 bases had no gene match. This CDR3 is 16 amino acids long. Germline V gene sequence: CDR1 LGHDT, CDR2 YNNKEL (reference sequence).

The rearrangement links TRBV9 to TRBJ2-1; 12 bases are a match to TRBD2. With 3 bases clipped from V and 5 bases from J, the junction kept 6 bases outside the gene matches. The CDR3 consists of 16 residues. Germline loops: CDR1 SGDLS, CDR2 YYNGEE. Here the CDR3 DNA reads TGTGCCAGCAGCGGACTAGCGGGAGATCTCGACAATGAGCAGTTCTTC. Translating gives CASSGLAGDLDNEQFF.

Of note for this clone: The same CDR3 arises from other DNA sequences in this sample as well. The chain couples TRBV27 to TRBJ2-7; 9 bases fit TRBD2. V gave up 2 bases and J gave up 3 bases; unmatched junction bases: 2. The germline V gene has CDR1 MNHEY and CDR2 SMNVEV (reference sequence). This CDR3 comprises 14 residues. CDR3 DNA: TGTGCCAGCAGTTTAGGTAGCGGGAGCTACGAGCAGTACTTC. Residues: CASSLGSGSYEQYF.

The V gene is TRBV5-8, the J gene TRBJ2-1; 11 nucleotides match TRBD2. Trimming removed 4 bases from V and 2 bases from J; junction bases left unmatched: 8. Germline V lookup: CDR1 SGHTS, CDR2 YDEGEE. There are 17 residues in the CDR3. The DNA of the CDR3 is TGTGCCAGCAGCACCCCTAGCGGGAGGACCACCTACAATGAGCAGTTCTTC. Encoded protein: CASSTPSGRTTYNEQFF.